This record looks at one TCR beta chain sequence and its context. V was clipped by 7 bases and J by 1 base; unmatched bases: 4. The CDR3 has 14 residues. Germline loops: CDR1 MDHEN, CDR2 SYDVKM. The repertoire was sequenced with immunoSEQ multiplex PCR; TCRdb's copy has only in-frame clones and lacks some. The sample has about 310,000 clones, 89% seen once. The participants were between roughly 18 and 89 years old and came from under 25 US areas. Two negative PCRs, clearance, or symptom resolution had been documented for recovered Cohort 3 donors. This sample is drawn from a study of blood T cell repertoires in COVID-19. In the study overall: Samples came from the United States, Italy and Spain, spanning acute and convalescent COVID-19. T cells, B-cell-depleted T cells, or PBMCs supplied cDNA or gDNA.

The source is a woman between 35 and 50 years old who had recovered from COVID-19. The sample taken for sequencing was PBMCs or T cells enriched from blood (not recorded which). The chain recombines TRBV28 with TRBJ2-1, with 7 bases aligning to TRBD2. Here the CDR3 DNA reads TGTGCCAGCATCCCAGCGGGATCCTACAATGAGCAGTTCTTC. This translates into CASIPAGSYNEQFF.